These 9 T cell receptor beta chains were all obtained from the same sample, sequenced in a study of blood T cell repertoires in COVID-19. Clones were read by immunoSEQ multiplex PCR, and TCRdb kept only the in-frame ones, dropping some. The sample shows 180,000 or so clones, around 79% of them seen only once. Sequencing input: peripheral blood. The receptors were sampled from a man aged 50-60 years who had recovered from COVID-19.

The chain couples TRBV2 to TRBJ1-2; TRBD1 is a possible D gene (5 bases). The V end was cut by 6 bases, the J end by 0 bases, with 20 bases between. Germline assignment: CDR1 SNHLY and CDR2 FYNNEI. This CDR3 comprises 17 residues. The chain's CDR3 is CASSPISRQGANYGYTF. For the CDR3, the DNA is TGTGCCAGCAGCCCGATATCGAGGCAGGGTGCTAACTATGGCTACACCTTC.

The DNA of the CDR3 is TGTGCCAGTAGTACGGACTCTATTTCCTACGAGCAGTACTTC. It is translated as CASSTDSISYEQYF. The chain couples TRBV19 to TRBJ2-7; tentative D call: TRBD2 (5 bases). Per the germline V gene, CDR1 is LNHDA and CDR2 is SQIVND (reference sequence). V lost 4 bases to trimming and J lost 1 base, with 11 bases between them. The CDR3 has 14 amino acids.

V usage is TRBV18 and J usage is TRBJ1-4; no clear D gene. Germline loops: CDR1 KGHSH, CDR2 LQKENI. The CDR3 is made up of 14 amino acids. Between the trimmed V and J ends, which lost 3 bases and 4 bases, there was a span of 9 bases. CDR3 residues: CASSPESGNEKLFF. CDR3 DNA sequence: TGTGCCAGCTCACCGGAGTCGGGTAATGAAAAACTGTTTTTT.

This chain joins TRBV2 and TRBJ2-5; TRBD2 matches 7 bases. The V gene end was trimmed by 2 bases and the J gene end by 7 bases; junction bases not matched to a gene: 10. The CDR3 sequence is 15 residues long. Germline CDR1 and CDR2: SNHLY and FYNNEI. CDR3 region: CASSERPSGDGTQYF. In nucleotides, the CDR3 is TGTGCCAGCAGTGAACGCCCTAGCGGCGACGGGACCCAGTACTTC. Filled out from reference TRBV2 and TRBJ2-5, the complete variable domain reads EPEVTQTPSHQVTQMGQEVILRCVPISNHLYFYWYRQILGQKVEFLVSFYNNEISEKSEIFDDQFSVERPDGSNFTLKIRSTKLEDSAMYFCASSERPSGDGTQYFGPGTRLLVL.

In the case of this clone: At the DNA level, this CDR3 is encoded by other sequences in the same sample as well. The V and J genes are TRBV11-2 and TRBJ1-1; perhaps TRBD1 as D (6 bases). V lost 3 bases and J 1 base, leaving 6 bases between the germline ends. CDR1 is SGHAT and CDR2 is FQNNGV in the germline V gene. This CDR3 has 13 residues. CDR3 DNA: TGTGCCAGCAGCTTGGACAGGAACACTGAAGCTTTCTTT. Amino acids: CASSLDRNTEAFF.

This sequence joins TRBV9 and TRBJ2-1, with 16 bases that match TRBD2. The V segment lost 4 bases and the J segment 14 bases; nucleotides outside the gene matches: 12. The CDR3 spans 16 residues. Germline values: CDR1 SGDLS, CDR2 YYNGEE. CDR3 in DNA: TGTGCCAGCAGCCCCGGGAGTGGGACTAGCGGGAGGGTTAAGTTCTTC. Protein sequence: CASSPGSGTSGRVKFF.

The CDR3 nucleotides read TGTGCCAGCAGTTTATTCGTTGGGCGGGACCGGTTCTACGAGCAGTACTTC. Translation gives CASSLFVGRDRFYEQYF. This chain links TRBV27 with TRBJ2-7; D perhaps matches TRBD2 (6 bases). The V gene lost 1 base and the J gene lost 3 bases, with 19 bases spanning the gap. This CDR3 spans 17 amino acids. Germline lookup yields CDR1 MNHEY and CDR2 SMNVEV (reference sequence).

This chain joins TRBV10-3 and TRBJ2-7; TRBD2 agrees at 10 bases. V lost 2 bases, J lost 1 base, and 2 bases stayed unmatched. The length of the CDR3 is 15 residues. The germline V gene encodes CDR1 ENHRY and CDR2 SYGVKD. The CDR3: CAISEASGRSYEQYF. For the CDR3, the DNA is TGTGCCATCAGTGAGGCTAGCGGGAGATCCTACGAGCAGTACTTC.

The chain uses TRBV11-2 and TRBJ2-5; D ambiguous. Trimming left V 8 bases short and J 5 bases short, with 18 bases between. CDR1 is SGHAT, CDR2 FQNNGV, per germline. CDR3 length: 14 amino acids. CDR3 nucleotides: TGTGCCAGCTCGACCGGCCGGAGATCGGAGACCCAGTACTTC. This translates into CASSTGRRSETQYF.